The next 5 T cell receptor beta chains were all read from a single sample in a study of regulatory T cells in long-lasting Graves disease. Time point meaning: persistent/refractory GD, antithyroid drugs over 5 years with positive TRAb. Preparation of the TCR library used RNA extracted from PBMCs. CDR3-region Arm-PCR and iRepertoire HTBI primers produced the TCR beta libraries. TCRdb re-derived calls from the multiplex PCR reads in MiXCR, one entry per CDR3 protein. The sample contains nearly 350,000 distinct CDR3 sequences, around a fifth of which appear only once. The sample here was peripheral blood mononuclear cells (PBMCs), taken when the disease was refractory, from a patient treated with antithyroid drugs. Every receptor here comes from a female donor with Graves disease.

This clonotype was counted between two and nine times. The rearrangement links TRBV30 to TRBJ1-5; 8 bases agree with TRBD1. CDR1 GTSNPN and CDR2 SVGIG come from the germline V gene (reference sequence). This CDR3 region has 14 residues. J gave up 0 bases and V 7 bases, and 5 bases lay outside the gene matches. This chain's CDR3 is CALRQGNSNQPQHF. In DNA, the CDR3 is TGTGCCTTAAGACAGGGGAATAGCAATCAGCCCCAGCATTTT.

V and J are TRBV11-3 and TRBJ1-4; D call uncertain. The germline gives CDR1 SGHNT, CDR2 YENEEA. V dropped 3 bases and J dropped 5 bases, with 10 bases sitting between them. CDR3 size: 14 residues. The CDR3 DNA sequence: TGTGCCAGCAGCTTGGTCGTCTCCAATGAAAAACTGTTTTTT. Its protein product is CASSLVVSNEKLFF.

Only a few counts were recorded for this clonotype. The CDR3 DNA is TGTGCCAGCAGGATTGACAGGTTGTCGGGCTATGGCTACACCTTC. This encodes CASRIDRLSGYGYTF. The chain combines TRBV27 with TRBJ1-2, with D possibly matching TRBD1 (6 bases). V was trimmed by 6 bases and J by 4 bases, leaving 18 bases between them. This CDR3 contains 15 residues. CDR1 is MNHEY, CDR2 SMNVEV, per germline (reference sequence).

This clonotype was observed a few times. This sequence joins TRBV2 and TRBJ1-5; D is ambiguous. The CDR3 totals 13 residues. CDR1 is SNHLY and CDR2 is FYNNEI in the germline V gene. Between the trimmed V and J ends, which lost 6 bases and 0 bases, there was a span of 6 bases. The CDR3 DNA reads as TGTGCCAGCAGGGAGGGTAGCAATCAGCCCCAGCATTTT. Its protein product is CASREGSNQPQHF. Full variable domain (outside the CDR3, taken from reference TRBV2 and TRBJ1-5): EPEVTQTPSHQVTQMGQEVILRCVPISNHLYFYWYRQILGQKVEFLVSFYNNEISEKSEIFDDQFSVERPDGSNFTLKIRSTKLEDSAMYFCASREGSNQPQHFGDGTRLSIL.

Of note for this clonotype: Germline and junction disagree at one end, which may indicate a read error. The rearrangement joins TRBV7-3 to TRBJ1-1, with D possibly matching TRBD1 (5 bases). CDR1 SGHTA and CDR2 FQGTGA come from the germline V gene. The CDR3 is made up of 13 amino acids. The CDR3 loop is CTSRLDKNTEAFF. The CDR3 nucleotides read TGTACCAGCAGACTGGACAAGAACACTGAAGCTTTCTTT. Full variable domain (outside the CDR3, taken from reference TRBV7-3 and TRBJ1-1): GAGVSQTPSNKVTEKGKYVELRCDPISGHTALYWYRQSLGQGPEFLIYFQGTGAADDSGLPNDRFFAVRPEGSVSTLKIQRTERGDSAVYLCTSRLDKNTEAFFGQGTRLTVV.